This T cell receptor beta chain is drawn from a study of graft-versus-host responses after intestinal transplantation. Study results and limitations: Some patients had graft-donor T cell macrochimerism. In their allografts, the ratios of graft-versus-host to host-versus-graft T cell clones were high.

Germline loops: CDR1 SGDLS, CDR2 YYNGEE. Trimming removed 9 bases at V and 1 base at J, with 10 bases between. The CDR3 spans 12 residues. Using immunoSEQ multiplex PCR, the repertoire was profiled, and TCRdb retains in-frame clones only, with some absent. The table lists around 19,000 clones, roughly 33% of them singletons. This clone was seen more than once but under ten times. The researchers put some 200,000 CFSE-labeled responder cells into plates with some 200,000 irradiated, violet-dye-labeled stimulator cells. The source was alloreactive CD4+ T cells from a mixed lymphocyte reaction culture, collected before transplantation. Subset denoted: CFSE-low proliferating T cells sorted from approximately 6-day pre-transplant mixed lymphocyte reaction (GvH or HvG direction). The sequence derives from a human patient who was an organ donor for intestinal transplantation. This chain links TRBV9 with TRBJ2-5; D is uncertain. The CDR3 nucleotides read TGTGCCACCTCCAGGCTCCAAGAGACCCAGTACTTC. Its translation is CATSRLQETQYF.